Listed below are T cell receptor beta chains from one sample, sequenced in a study of PD-L1 blockade in urothelial cancer. Clones were sequenced by immunoSEQ multiplex PCR, and TCRdb holds only the in-frame ones, with some missing. The table shows 50,000 or so clones, with roughly 84% occurring only once. Sequencing was performed on PBMCs, taken around atezolizumab (anti-PD-L1) treatment. These receptors were taken from a man aged 35-49 years with urothelial cancer. The CDR3 runs from the conserved cysteine through the conserved F or W. The D gene is left open where the match is weak. Clone sizes are given selectively: once, few, many, or a class where the clone is expanded.

clone_size | j_call | d_call | v_call | cdr3_nt | cdr3_aa
NA | TRBJ1-5 | TRBD1 | TRBV13 | TGTGCCAGCTCCCAGGGGGTCGGAAATCAGCCCCAGCATTTT | CASSQGVGNQPQHF
NA | TRBJ2-5 | NA | TRBV11-2 | TGTGCCAGCAGCTTAGGGATCGGGACAAAGGAGACCCAGTACTTC | CASSLGIGTKETQYF
NA | TRBJ2-1 | TRBD1 | TRBV18 | TGTGCCAGCCTGTATCTGGGACAGGGAAATGAGCAGTTCTTC | CASLYLGQGNEQFF
NA | TRBJ2-1 | NA | TRBV1 | TGCACCAGCAGCTTCCGACTAGCGGGAACCTACAATGAGCAGTTCTTC | CTSSFRLAGTYNEQFF
NA | TRBJ2-5 | TRBD2 | TRBV30 | TGTGCCTGGAGTGGGGGGAGCGGGATCAAGGAGACCCAGTACTTC | CAWSGGSGIKETQYF
NA | TRBJ2-7 | TRBD2 | TRBV10-3 | TGTGCCATCAGAGGACTAGCGGGAGATGGGGCCTACGAGCAGTACTTC | CAIRGLAGDGAYEQYF
NA | TRBJ1-1 | TRBD1 | TRBV2 | TGTGCCAGCAGCTACAGGGGGAATGCGAACACTGAAGCTTTCTTT | CASSYRGNANTEAFF
NA | TRBJ1-5 | NA | TRBV2 | TGTGCCAGCAGTGTGGCAGTCGGCGCAGGAAAAAGATCGTGGCAGCCCCAGCATTTT | CASSVAVGAGKRSWQPQHF
NA | TRBJ1-5 | NA | TRBV15 | TGTGCCACCAGCAGATTAGAACAGGGCGGAGTTCAGCCCCAGCATTTT | CATSRLEQGGVQPQHF
NA | TRBJ2-5 | NA | TRBV30 | TGTGCCTGGAGTCCCTCCCCTAGAACCCAGTACTTC | CAWSPSPRTQYF
NA | TRBJ1-2 | NA | TRBV10-2 | TGCGCCAGCAGTGACCCAGGGATCTATGGCTACACCTTC | CASSDPGIYGYTF
NA | TRBJ2-7 | TRBD2 | TRBV27 | TGTGCCAGCAGACTTACTAGCGGGAGCTCCTACGAGCAGTACTTC | CASRLTSGSSYEQYF
NA | TRBJ1-3 | TRBD1 | TRBV28 | TGTGCCAGCAGTCCCCCTCGGACAGGGGGGACGGGCTCTGGAAACACCATATATTTT | CASSPPRTGGTGSGNTIYF
NA | TRBJ1-5 | NA | TRBV19 | TGTGCCAGTAGGGGAGATGTCGGGACAAGTTATAGCAATCAGCCCCAGCATTTT | CASRGDVGTSYSNQPQHF
NA | TRBJ1-2 | NA | TRBV29-1 | TGCAGCGTTGACAGGGACTATGGCTACACCTTC | CSVDRDYGYTF
NA | TRBJ2-5 | NA | TRBV2 | TGTGCCAGCAGGGTCCGGCAGGGTAAGGGGGAGACCCAGTACTTC | CASRVRQGKGETQYF
once | TRBJ1-1 | NA | TRBV7-2 | TGTGCCAGCAGCTTAGCCCTTCCCAGGGGGAACACTGAAGCTTTCTTT | CASSLALPRGNTEAFF
NA | TRBJ2-5 | NA | TRBV28 | TGTGCCAGCAACCGCGGGGGCTCGGGGTACCAAGAGACCCAGTACTTC | CASNRGGSGYQETQYF
NA | TRBJ1-1 | TRBD1 | TRBV5-1 | TGCGCCAGCAGCCCGGAGGACAGGGGGACTGAAGCTTTCTTT | CASSPEDRGTEAFF
NA | TRBJ2-7 | TRBD1 | TRBV10-2 | TGCGCCAGCATGGGACAGCCTGCTGCCGAGCAGTACTTC | CASMGQPAAEQYF
NA | TRBJ1-1 | TRBD1 | TRBV29-1 | TGCAGCGTTGAGGAGGGGGCTTTCGCTGAAGCTTTCTTT | CSVEEGAFAEAFF
few | TRBJ1-1 | NA | TRBV9 | TGTGCCAGCAGCGTCCCAGGGAACACTGAAGCTTTCTTT | CASSVPGNTEAFF
NA | TRBJ2-5 | TRBD2 | TRBV15 | TGTGCCACCAGCAGGGCCACTAGCGGCCAAGAGACCCAGTACTTC | CATSRATSGQETQYF
NA | TRBJ2-1 | NA | TRBV4-2 | TGTGCCAGCAGCCAACCACCCCCCAATAGTGAGCAGTTCTTC | CASSQPPPNSEQFF
NA | TRBJ1-1 | TRBD1 | TRBV4-1 | TGCGCCAGCAGCACCCGGACAGGGTTCAACACTGAAGCTTTCTTT | CASSTRTGFNTEAFF
NA | TRBJ1-1 | TRBD1 | TRBV10-2 | TGCGCCAGCAGGATAGGGACAGGGGACACTGAAGCTTTCTTT | CASRIGTGDTEAFF
NA | TRBJ2-3 | TRBD2 | TRBV5-1 | TGCGCCAGCAGCCCGCAACCCTTAGCGGGAGTAGGCACAGATACGCAGTATTTT | CASSPQPLAGVGTDTQYF
NA | TRBJ2-3 | NA | TRBV28 | TGTGCCAGCAGTCCCTCTACCCCAGATACGCAGTATTTT | CASSPSTPDTQYF
NA | TRBJ2-1 | TRBD2 | TRBV7-6 | TGTGCCAGCAGCACCCCCGCGGCGCTGGGCGGGAGTAAAGGGAATGAGCAGTTCTTC | CASSTPAALGGSKGNEQFF
once | TRBJ1-1 | NA | TRBV4-1 | TGCGCCAGCAGCCAAGATCAAGGGAGGAACACTGAAGCTTTCTTT | CASSQDQGRNTEAFF
NA | TRBJ2-5 | NA | TRBV5-1 | TGCGCCAGCGGGCCAGACGATCAGGAGACCCAGTACTTC | CASGPDDQETQYF
few | TRBJ1-1 | TRBD1 | TRBV9 | TGTGCCAGCAGCGTTTCAGGGGGCGCGGGGATGAACACTGAAGCTTTCTTT | CASSVSGGAGMNTEAFF
NA | TRBJ2-6 | NA | TRBV19 | TGTGCCAGTTCCCCACAGGGTGTGGGGGCCAACGTCCTGACTTTC | CASSPQGVGANVLTF
NA | TRBJ2-1 | TRBD2 | TRBV5-1 | TGCGCCAGCAGCTTGGGGGACTACGACAATGAGCAGTTCTTC | CASSLGDYDNEQFF
NA | TRBJ2-3 | TRBD2 | TRBV15 | TGTGCCACCGAGAAAGGGACTAGATCTTCAGATACGCAGTATTTT | CATEKGTRSSDTQYF
NA | TRBJ2-4 | NA | TRBV28 | TGTGCCAGCAGTCCCCCAGGGTACCAAAACATTCAGTACTTC | CASSPPGYQNIQYF
NA | TRBJ2-5 | NA | TRBV6-1 | TGTGCCAGCAGTGGCTCCGGGATCTTAGAGACCCAGTACTTC | CASSGSGILETQYF
few | TRBJ1-1 | NA | TRBV28 | TGTGCCAGCAGTCCCGGGGGGGTAGACACTGAAGCTTTCTTT | CASSPGGVDTEAFF
NA | TRBJ2-7 | NA | TRBV11-2 | TGTGCCAGCAGCGTGACAGGTTTACAGTACGAGCAGTACTTC | CASSVTGLQYEQYF
NA | TRBJ2-7 | TRBD1 | TRBV2 | TGTGCCAGCAGTGGGAGGACAGGTGTTCCCTACGAGCAGTACTTC | CASSGRTGVPYEQYF
NA | TRBJ2-1 | NA | TRBV27 | TGTGCCAGCAGTTTAGAAGGGAGCTCCTACAATGAGCAGTTCTTC | CASSLEGSSYNEQFF
once | TRBJ2-3 | TRBD2 | TRBV28 | TGTGCCAGCAGTTGGGATAGCGGGATGACAGATACGCAGTATTTT | CASSWDSGMTDTQYF
NA | TRBJ1-2 | NA | TRBV5-1 | TGCGCCAGCAGCTTGGATAGCAACTATGGCTACACCTTC | CASSLDSNYGYTF
NA | TRBJ2-4 | TRBD1 | TRBV5-6 | TGTGCCAGCAACCGGGGACAGGGGAAAAACATTCAGTACTTC | CASNRGQGKNIQYF
NA | TRBJ1-3 | NA | TRBV28 | TGTGCCAGCGTCGGGGGGCGGGCTGGAAACACCATATATTTT | CASVGGRAGNTIYF
NA | TRBJ2-7 | NA | TRBV2 | TGTGCCAGCAGTGAACAGACTGGCAGCCTCTACGAGCAGTACTTC | CASSEQTGSLYEQYF
NA | TRBJ1-1 | TRBD1 | TRBV11-2 | TGTGCCAGCAGCGGTGACAGGGGTGGGACTGAAGCTTTCTTT | CASSGDRGGTEAFF
NA | TRBJ2-7 | TRBD1 | TRBV11-1 | TGTGCCAGCAGCTTAGCAGGGGGCGCATGGTACGAGCAGTACTTC | CASSLAGGAWYEQYF
NA | TRBJ1-1 | NA | TRBV30 | TGTGCCTGGAGGGGCCACCTGAACACTGAAGCTTTCTTT | CAWRGHLNTEAFF
NA | TRBJ1-2 | TRBD1 | TRBV29-1 | TGCAGCGCCGGACAGGGTTATGGCTACACCTTC | CSAGQGYGYTF
NA | TRBJ1-1 | NA | TRBV5-1 | TGCGCCAGCTGGGGGAGGGAAGGAGCTTTCTTT | CASWGREGAFF
NA | TRBJ2-7 | NA | TRBV18 | TGTGCCAGCTCACCCCCGGGGTCCTACGAGCAGTACTTC | CASSPPGSYEQYF
once | TRBJ2-7 | TRBD1 | TRBV19 | TGTGCCAGTAGTACGTCCAGGGGGCGAATCACCTACGAGCAGTACTTC | CASSTSRGRITYEQYF
NA | TRBJ1-1 | NA | TRBV14 | TGTGCCAGCAGCCCTGGCCCTGAAGCTTTCTTT | CASSPGPEAFF
NA | TRBJ1-1 | NA | TRBV6-5 | TGTGCCAGCAGGGATGCGGGTGAAGCTTTCTTT | CASRDAGEAFF
NA | TRBJ2-3 | TRBD2 | TRBV18 | TGTGCCAGCTCGGACTACCTAGCGGGAGGTCGCACAGATACGCAGTATTTT | CASSDYLAGGRTDTQYF
NA | TRBJ1-4 | TRBD1 | TRBV5-1 | TGCGCCACTAGGACAGGGAGCGAAGCAACTAATGAAAAACTGTTTTTT | CATRTGSEATNEKLFF
NA | TRBJ2-5 | NA | TRBV7-9 | TGTGCCAGCAGCACCATAAGCGGGGGGACAGGGGAAGAGACCCAGTACTTC | CASSTISGGTGEETQYF
NA | TRBJ1-2 | NA | TRBV14 | TGTGCCAGCAGCCCTACCCTACTCAACTATGGCTACACCTTC | CASSPTLLNYGYTF
NA | TRBJ2-3 | TRBD2 | TRBV4-2 | TGTGCCAGCAGCGATCCGGGACTAGCGGGGATTTCTAGCACAGATACGCAGTATTTT | CASSDPGLAGISSTDTQYF